This T cell receptor beta chain appears in the sequencing data of a study of control samples from healthy donors and cancer patients. The ends were cut back, 3 bases at V and 2 bases at J, with 10 bases in the middle. The CDR3 totals 14 residues. In germline, CDR1 is LNHDA, CDR2 SQIVND (reference sequence). This clone is a singleton in its sample. Generated by immunoSEQ multiplex PCR, the TCRdb table keeps only in-frame clones and is missing some. This sample has roughly 100,000 clones, with 83% found just once. Input material: blood. The rearrangement joins TRBV19 to TRBJ1-2, with D tentatively TRBD1 (5 bases). The clonotype originates from a woman aged 45-65 years in good health. The CDR3 nucleotides read TGTGCCAGTAGTATCCGACGGGGCAACTATGGCTACACCTTC. This sequence encodes CASSIRRGNYGYTF.